The 17 T cell receptor beta chains in this list originate from one sample, sequenced in a study of T cell changes during pregnancy in multiple sclerosis. The protocol was immunoSEQ multiplex PCR, while the TCRdb copy is restricted to in-frame clones and leaves out a portion. The data contain about 69,000 clones, roughly nine tenths of them seen just once; the ten biggest clones take up about 0.3%. The sequences come from CD4+ T cells from peripheral blood mononuclear cells, collected in the third trimester of pregnancy. The receptors were gathered from a female donor in good health, enrolled as a control in a pregnancy study.

This chain joins TRBV10-3 and TRBJ2-7; D may be TRBD2 (7 bases). The CDR3 extends over 12 amino acids. Germline CDR1 and CDR2: ENHRY and SYGVKD. The V end lost 7 bases, the J end lost 5 bases, and 12 bases lay between the germline ends. The CDR3 loop is CAINRGADEQYF. CDR3 nucleotide sequence: TGTGCCATCAATCGGGGGGCGGACGAGCAGTACTTC.

The chain combines TRBV7-9 with TRBJ1-2, with TRBD1 matching over 7 bases. This CDR3 contains 13 residues. V was pared by 6 bases and J by 4 bases, with 5 bases of the junction left unmatched. Germline CDR1 SEHNR, CDR2 FQNEAQ (reference sequence). CDR3: CASRDRAGYGYTF. The CDR3, as DNA: TGTGCCAGCAGAGACAGGGCAGGCTATGGCTACACCTTC.

The chain is built from TRBV19 and TRBJ1-2; 8 nucleotides agree with TRBD1. Germline CDR1 is LNHDA and CDR2 is SQIVND (reference sequence). This CDR3 has 15 amino acids. V gave up 9 bases and J gave up 2 bases; unmatched junction bases: 11. The CDR3 DNA reads TGTGCCAGCCTCCCCCCTGGGACAGGAAACTATGGCTACACCTTC. Amino acid sequence: CASLPPGTGNYGYTF. Complete variable domain (other parts from reference TRBV19 and TRBJ1-2): DGGITQSPKYLFRKEGQNVTLSCEQNLNHDAMYWYRQDPGQGLRLIYYSQIVNDFQKGDIAEGYSVSREKKESFPLTVTSAQKNPTAFYLCASLPPGTGNYGYTFGSGTRLTVV.

J is TRBJ2-5 and V is TRBV7-9, with 8 bases fitting TRBD2. CDR1 is SEHNR and CDR2 is FQNEAQ in the germline V gene (reference sequence). There are 18 residues in the CDR3. V was pared by 3 bases and J by 5 bases, with 17 bases of the junction left unmatched. CDR3 bases: TGTGCCAGCAGCTTCCTCGTGGGTGTCGGGGGGGCTCGGGAGACCCAGTACTTC. Translating gives CASSFLVGVGGARETQYF.

The rearrangement joins TRBV6-6 to TRBJ1-5; TRBD1 is a possible D gene (5 bases). V was trimmed by 5 bases and J by 2 bases, leaving 16 bases between them. CDR3 length: 16 residues. Germline values: CDR1 MNHNY, CDR2 SVGAGI (reference sequence). The CDR3 loop reads CASSTSATGGNQPQHF. CDR3 sequence (DNA): TGTGCCAGCAGTACGTCCGCAACGGGGGGCAATCAGCCCCAGCATTTT.

Here the CDR3 DNA reads TGTGCCAGCAGCCCTCTCCGGGTCTCTTCCTCGAACACTGAAGCTTTCTTT. Its protein is CASSPLRVSSSNTEAFF. This chain connects TRBV9 to TRBJ1-1; D remains ambiguous. Germline V CDR1 and CDR2: SGDLS, YYNGEE. The CDR3 extends over 17 amino acids. Between the trimmed V and J ends, which lost 4 bases and 1 base, there was a span of 20 bases.

CDR3 in DNA: TGTGCCAGCAGCCAAGAGATGGTAGCGGGGTACACAGATACGCAGTATTTT. This sequence encodes CASSQEMVAGYTDTQYF. The chain uses TRBV4-2 and TRBJ2-3; 8 bases are a match to TRBD2. The length of the CDR3 is 17 residues. Germline V gene lookup returns CDR1 LGHNA and CDR2 YNFKEQ. J was trimmed by 2 bases and V by 0 bases; bases with no gene match: 7.

V and J are TRBV19 and TRBJ1-2, with TRBD1 identical over 11 bases. The CDR3 is 16 amino acids. Per germline, CDR1 LNHDA and CDR2 SQIVND (reference sequence). V shed 5 bases and J 4 bases; nucleotides not matched to a gene: 9. The CDR3 coding sequence is TGTGCCAGTAGTCGGGACAGGGGGGCCCACCCCTATGGCTACACCTTC. Protein: CASSRDRGAHPYGYTF. Looking up the rest from reference TRBV19 and TRBJ1-2 gives the full variable domain: DGGITQSPKYLFRKEGQNVTLSCEQNLNHDAMYWYRQDPGQGLRLIYYSQIVNDFQKGDIAEGYSVSREKKESFPLTVTSAQKNPTAFYLCASSRDRGAHPYGYTFGSGTRLTVV.

This clone was found once. The chain has TRBV7-6 and TRBJ2-7, with 10 bases fitting TRBD1. Trimming cost V 5 bases and J 5 bases; bases outside gene matches: 9. The germline V gene encodes CDR1 SGHVS and CDR2 FNYEAQ. The CDR3 runs to 15 residues. The CDR3 bases are TGTGCCAGCAGCCGGGGACAGGGGTTTACGGACGAGCAGTACTTC. Its translation: CASSRGQGFTDEQYF. The full variable domain, rest sourced from reference TRBV7-6 and TRBJ2-7, is GAGVSQSPRYKVTKRGQDVALRCDPISGHVSLYWYRQALGQGPEFLTYFNYEAQQDKSGLPNDRFSAERPEGSISTLTIQRTEQRDSAMYRCASSRGQGFTDEQYFGPGTRLTVT.

The chain carries TRBV25-1 and TRBJ2-1, with 10 bases aligning to TRBD1. The CDR3 has 16 residues. Germline CDR1 and CDR2: MGHDK and SYGVNS. V was clipped by 4 bases and J by 6 bases; unmatched bases: 9. The CDR3 sequence is CASSGPGQGFGNEQFF. The CDR3 nucleotides read TGTGCCAGCAGTGGCCCGGGACAGGGGTTTGGCAATGAGCAGTTCTTC.

V is TRBV11-2 and J is TRBJ2-1; 7 bases line up with TRBD1. The CDR3 totals 16 residues. Trimming took 5 bases from V and 3 from J; bases not matched to a gene: 10. Germline CDR1 is SGHAT and CDR2 is FQNNGV. CDR3 region: CASSLGGSSFYNEQFF. The CDR3 nucleotides read TGTGCCAGCAGCCTAGGGGGCAGTAGCTTCTACAATGAGCAGTTCTTC.

The chain recombines TRBV4-1 with TRBJ1-6; D uncertain. Per germline, CDR1 MGHRA and CDR2 YSYEKL. V was cut by 0 bases and J by 11 bases, with 14 bases left in between. The CDR3 contains 15 residues. The DNA for the CDR3 is TGCGCCAGCAGCCAAGATTACAGTACAAGGACACCCCTCCACTTT. Its protein product is CASSQDYSTRTPLHF.

The chain employs TRBV18 and TRBJ1-2; 8 bases are shared with TRBD1. This CDR3 has 15 amino acids. V dropped 2 bases and J dropped 7; count of bases not matched to a gene: 9. CDR1 and CDR2 from the germline V gene are KGHSH and LQKENI. CDR3 region: CASSPGSRGLGGYTF. DNA for the CDR3: TGTGCCAGCTCACCAGGCTCCAGGGGGCTTGGTGGCTACACCTTC.

The V gene is TRBV7-2, the J gene TRBJ2-2, with D perhaps matching TRBD1 (6 bases). The CDR3 is 13 amino acids. V gave up 5 bases and J gave up 6 bases, with 10 bases separating them. The germline V gene encodes CDR1 SGHTA and CDR2 FQGNSA. The CDR3 sequence is CASSIGQPGELFF. CDR3 in DNA: TGTGCCAGCAGCATAGGACAGCCCGGGGAGCTGTTTTTT. The variable domain in full, completed from reference TRBV7-2 and TRBJ2-2, reads GAGVSQSPSNKVTEKGKDVELRCDPISGHTALYWYRQSLGQGLEFLIYFQGNSAPDKSGLPSDRFSAERTGGSVSTLTIQRTQQEDSAVYLCASSIGQPGELFFGEGSRLTVL.

The CDR3 loop reads CASSLSVGSYNEQFF. The CDR3, as DNA: TGTGCCAGCAGTTTATCGGTCGGCTCCTACAATGAGCAGTTCTTC. V gene TRBV27 combines with J gene TRBJ2-1, with D hard to call. Between the trimmed V and J ends, which lost 0 bases and 0 bases, there was a span of 6 bases. CDR1 is MNHEY and CDR2 is SMNVEV in the germline V gene (reference sequence). This CDR3 has 15 residues.

This clone was seen ten or more times. The chain recombines TRBV2 with TRBJ1-1; the match to TRBD1 covers 8 bases. The CDR3 contains 13 residues. V lost 5 bases and J lost 4; bases outside the gene matches: 3. The V gene's germline CDR1 is SNHLY and CDR2 FYNNEI. The CDR3 DNA is TGTGCCAGCAGTACAGGGGGTTTCACTGAAGCTTTCTTT. This translates into CASSTGGFTEAFF.

The CDR3 region is CASSLGGAGNTEAFF. DNA of the CDR3: TGTGCCAGCAGCTTAGGGGGGGCTGGGAACACTGAAGCTTTCTTT. The V gene is TRBV13, the J gene TRBJ1-1; D is possibly TRBD1 (6 bases). V shed 0 bases and J shed 1 base, with 9 bases lying between them. The CDR3 consists of 15 residues. The germline V gene has CDR1 PRHDT and CDR2 FYEKMQ (reference sequence).